Shown below are 4 T cell receptor beta chains from a single sample sequenced in a study of glioma-infiltrating T cells after dendritic cell vaccination. The protocol was immunoSEQ multiplex PCR, while the TCRdb copy is restricted to in-frame clones and leaves out a portion. Among around 67,000 clones listed, roughly 79% were seen once. The source was blood, collected before dendritic cell vaccination. The receptor source for this set is a human donor with glioblastoma.

The chain has TRBV6-6 and TRBJ2-2; 13 bases match TRBD2. The germline CDR1 and CDR2 sequences are MNHNY and SVGAGI (reference sequence). V shed 6 bases, J shed 6 bases, and the junction held 4 bases outside the gene matches. The CDR3 length is 15 residues. CDR3 amino acids: CASRPGTSGAGELFF. CDR3 DNA: TGTGCCAGCAGACCTGGGACTAGCGGGGCCGGGGAGCTGTTTTTT.

The chain is built from TRBV5-1 and TRBJ2-6; 9 bases agree with TRBD1. Trimming cost V 2 bases and J 0 bases; bases outside gene matches: 9. The CDR3 covers 19 residues. Germline V gene sequence: CDR1 SGHRS, CDR2 YFSETQ. The CDR3 DNA follows: TGCGCCAGCAGCTTCGGGGCCGGGACAGGGCTCTCTGGGGCCAACGTCCTGACTTTC. This codes for CASSFGAGTGLSGANVLTF.

This clone was counted once. The chain has TRBV15 and TRBJ1-6; unclear D gene. Trimming cost V 2 bases and J 5 bases, with 16 bases left between them. The CDR3 consists of 17 residues. Per germline, CDR1 LNHNV and CDR2 YYDKDF (reference sequence). CDR3 nucleotides: TGTGCCACCAGCAGAAACCTCCCGGGATCTGATAATTCACCCCTCCACTTT. Residues: CATSRNLPGSDNSPLHF.

The rearrangement uses TRBV5-1 and TRBJ1-4, with a tentative D call TRBD1 (5 bases). Germline-derived CDR1 and CDR2 are SGHRS and YFSETQ. This CDR3 comprises 15 residues. V was pared by 0 bases and J by 7 bases, with 13 bases between. As DNA, the CDR3 is TGCGCCAGCAGCTTGGCTGGGAGCGGGGCTGAAAAACTGTTTTTT. Translated: CASSLAGSGAEKLFF. Full variable domain (missing parts from reference TRBV5-1 and TRBJ1-4): KAGVTQTPRYLIKTRGQQVTLSCSPISGHRSVSWYQQTPGQGLQFLFEYFSETQRNKGNFPGRFSGRQFSNSRSEMNVSTLELGDSALYLCASSLAGSGAEKLFFGSGTQLSVL.